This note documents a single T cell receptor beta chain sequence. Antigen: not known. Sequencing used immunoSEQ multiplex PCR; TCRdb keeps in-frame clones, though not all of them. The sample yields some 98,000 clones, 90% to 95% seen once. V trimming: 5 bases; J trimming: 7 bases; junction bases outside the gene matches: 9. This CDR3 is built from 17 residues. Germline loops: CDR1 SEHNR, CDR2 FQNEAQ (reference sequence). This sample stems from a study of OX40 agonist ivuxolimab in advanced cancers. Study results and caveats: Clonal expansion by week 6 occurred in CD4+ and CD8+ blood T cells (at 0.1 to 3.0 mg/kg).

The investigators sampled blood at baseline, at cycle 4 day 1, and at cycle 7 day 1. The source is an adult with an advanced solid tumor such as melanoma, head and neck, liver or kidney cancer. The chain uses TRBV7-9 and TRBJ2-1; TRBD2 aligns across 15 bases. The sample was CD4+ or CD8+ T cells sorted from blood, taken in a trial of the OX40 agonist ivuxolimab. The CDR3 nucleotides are TGTGCCAGCAGCCCTCGGACTAGCGGGAGGGTCTGGAATGAGCAGTTCTTC. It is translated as CASSPRTSGRVWNEQFF.